These 10 T cell receptor beta chains were all obtained from the same sample, sequenced in a study of Graves' ophthalmopathy and Graves' hyperthyroidism. RNA transcripts served as template for amplifying TCR beta CDR3 sequences. HTBI primers were used in a first-round RT-PCR, which preceded a second-round multiplex PCR. One entry per CDR3 protein, called by TCRdb with MiXCR from the multiplex PCR reads. This table holds about 400,000 distinct CDR3 sequences, approximately 16% found once. Sequencing input: peripheral blood. All receptors derive from a woman between 18 and 30 years old with Graves' ophthalmopathy.

This clonotype appeared many times. The chain couples TRBV27 to TRBJ2-2; D is uncertain. The CDR3 length is 14 residues. The germline CDR1 and CDR2 sequences are MNHEY and SMNVEV (reference sequence). Trimming removed 2 bases from V and 7 bases from J, with 11 bases in between. As DNA, the CDR3 is TGTGCCAGCAGTTTAATTCCTGGTAGCGGGGAGCTGTTTTTT. It encodes CASSLIPGSGELFF.

The sample holds many counts of this clonotype. This chain joins TRBV7-2 and TRBJ2-7, with D perhaps TRBD1 or TRBD2 (5 bases each). Trimming cost V 3 bases and J 5 bases, with 11 bases left between them. Germline V CDR1 and CDR2: SGHTA, FQGNSA. This CDR3 has 13 amino acids. This CDR3 is CASSLTRGNEQYF. The CDR3 DNA reads as TGTGCCAGCAGCTTGACGAGGGGAAACGAGCAGTACTTC.

This clonotype has ten or more counts. CDR3 DNA sequence: TGTGCCAGCAGCGCCGGGACAGTCTTTACGGGAAACACCATATATTTT. This gives the protein CASSAGTVFTGNTIYF. V usage is TRBV11-3 and J usage is TRBJ1-3; TRBD1 agrees at 7 bases. Germline V gene data show CDR1 as SGHNT and CDR2 as YENEEA. V lost 5 bases and J lost 4; bases outside the gene matches: 11. The CDR3 is 16 residues long. Drawing the rest from reference TRBV11-3 and TRBJ1-3, the complete variable domain is EAGVVQSPRYKIIEKKQPVAFWCNPISGHNTLYWYLQNLGQGPELLIRYENEEAVDDSQLPKDRFSAERLKGVDSTLKIQPAELGDSAVYLCASSAGTVFTGNTIYFGEGSWLTVV.

Many counts were recorded for this clonotype. V is TRBV29-1 and J is TRBJ1-2, with unresolved D. Germline loops: CDR1 SQVTM, CDR2 ANQGSEA. This CDR3 has 14 amino acids. The V gene lost 1 base and the J gene lost 1 base, with 10 bases spanning the gap. The CDR3 loop reads CSVEGVASNYGYTF. The CDR3 nucleotides are TGCAGCGTTGAAGGTGTAGCAAGTAACTATGGCTACACCTTC.

The chain recombines TRBV6-2 or TRBV6-3 with TRBJ1-5; D is undetermined. CDR1 is MNHEY and CDR2 is SVGEGT in the germline V gene. This CDR3 comprises 14 residues. The ends were cut back, 6 bases at V and 5 bases at J, with 14 bases in the middle. The CDR3 DNA sequence: TGTGCCAGCAGAGGGATGGGCGGCGATCAGCCCCAGCATTTT. Residues: CASRGMGGDQPQHF.

This clonotype was counted ten times or more. The chain recombines TRBV6-5 with TRBJ1-5; D remains unclear. With 4 bases removed from V and 0 bases from J, the gap between germline ends came to 10 bases. CDR1 is MNHEY and CDR2 is SVGAGI in the germline V gene. This CDR3 is built from 15 residues. Here the CDR3 reads CASSSSWGSNQPQHF. CDR3 coding DNA: TGTGCCAGCAGTTCCTCGTGGGGTAGCAATCAGCCCCAGCATTTT.

The table lists this clonotype with many counts. The genes are TRBV3-1 and TRBJ1-2; possible D gene TRBD1, 5 bases. This CDR3 spans 13 amino acids. CDR1 is LGHDT and CDR2 is YNNKEL in the germline V gene (reference sequence). V lost 1 base and J 8 bases, leaving 11 bases between the germline ends. CDR3 bases: TGTGCCAGCAGCCAAGTTCGCAGGGACGGCTACACCTTC. Amino acid sequence: CASSQVRRDGYTF.

This clonotype came up many times. The DNA for the CDR3 is TGTGCCAGCAGTCATGGACAGGATGGCTACGAAGCTTTCTTT. This encodes CASSHGQDGYEAFF. This rearrangement joins TRBV6-2 or TRBV6-3 to TRBJ1-1; 7 bases fit TRBD1. Germline CDR1 is MNHEY and CDR2 is SVGEGT. After removal of 5 bases from V and 8 bases from J, the junction contained 11 bases not matched to a gene. The CDR3 runs to 14 residues.

In its sample, this clonotype was seen many times. The rearrangement uses TRBV4-1 and TRBJ1-1; no reliable D call. Germline V lookup: CDR1 MGHRA, CDR2 YSYEKL. This CDR3 region has 16 residues. V lost 1 base, J lost 9 bases, and 21 bases lay in between. CDR3 nucleotides: TGCGCCAGCAGCCAAGGTTCTGAGACATCGGTGGTTCAAGCTTTCTTT. The encoded protein is CASSQGSETSVVQAFF.

This clonotype showed up many times. The chain links TRBV19 to TRBJ2-7, with D hard to call. V dropped 3 bases and J dropped 6 bases, with 18 bases sitting between them. Per germline, CDR1 LNHDA and CDR2 SQIVND (reference sequence). The CDR3 covers 15 residues. The CDR3 here is CASSIISAPKGEQYF. CDR3 DNA: TGTGCCAGTAGTATTATAAGTGCACCTAAAGGCGAGCAGTACTTC.